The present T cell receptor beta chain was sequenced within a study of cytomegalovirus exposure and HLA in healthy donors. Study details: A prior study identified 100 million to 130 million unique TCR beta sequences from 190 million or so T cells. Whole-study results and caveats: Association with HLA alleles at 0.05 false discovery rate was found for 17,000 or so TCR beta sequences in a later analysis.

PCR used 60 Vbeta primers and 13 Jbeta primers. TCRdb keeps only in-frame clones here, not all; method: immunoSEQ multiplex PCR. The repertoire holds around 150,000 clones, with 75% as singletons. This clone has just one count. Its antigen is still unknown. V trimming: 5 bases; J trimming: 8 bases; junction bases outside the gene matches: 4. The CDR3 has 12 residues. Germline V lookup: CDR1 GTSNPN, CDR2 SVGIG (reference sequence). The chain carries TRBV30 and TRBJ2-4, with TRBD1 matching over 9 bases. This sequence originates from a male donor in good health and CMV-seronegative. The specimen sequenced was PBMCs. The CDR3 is CAWGQGLDIQYF. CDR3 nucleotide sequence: TGTGCCTGGGGACAGGGGCTCGACATTCAGTACTTC. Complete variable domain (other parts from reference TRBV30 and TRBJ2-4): SQTIHQWPATLVQPVGSPLSLECTVEGTSNPNLYWYRQAAGRGLQLLFYSVGIGQISSEVPQNLSASRPQDRQFILSSKKLLLSDSGFYLCAWGQGLDIQYFGAGTRLSVL.